These 5 T cell receptor beta chains originate from one sample sequenced in a study of T cell repertoires in cytomegalovirus infection. TCRdb reanalysed the reads using MiXCR and keeps one entry per CDR3 protein. The data contain 200,000 to 300,000 distinct CDR3 sequences, around an eighth of them singletons. Source material: PBMCs. The receptor set was obtained from a human donor in good health (CMV status not recorded). Some clones in this sample may be carry-over from other donors' samples.

This clonotype was counted many times. The CDR3 loop is CASSLNRVGTEAFF. CDR3 DNA: TGTGCCAGCAGCTTAAACAGGGTGGGCACTGAAGCTTTCTTT. The chain is built from TRBV7-3 and TRBJ1-1; tentatively, D is TRBD1 (6 bases). With 1 base removed from V and 4 bases from J, the gap between germline ends came to 10 bases. The CDR3 is 14 amino acids. CDR1 and CDR2 (germline): SGHTA, FQGTGA.

The chain carries TRBV6-1 and TRBJ1-5, with D uncertain. Germline lookup yields CDR1 MNHNS and CDR2 SASEGT. Trimming cost V 1 base and J 9 bases, with 10 bases left between them. The CDR3 spans 13 residues. Here the CDR3 DNA reads TGTGCCAGCAGTGAAGAGACCCGGAGGCCCCAGCATTTT. This gives the protein CASSEETRRPQHF.

This clonotype was seen a few times. CDR3 bases: TGCAGTGCCTCACGGGACAGGTCGGTCGAGAAAGCTTTCTTT. This gives the protein CSASRDRSVEKAFF. This chain connects TRBV20-1 to TRBJ1-1, with TRBD1 matching over 8 bases. Germline V CDR1 and CDR2: DFQATT, SNEGSKA (reference sequence). V dropped 6 bases and J dropped 9; count of bases not matched to a gene: 15. The CDR3 covers 14 residues.

This clonotype occurred a few times. CDR3 DNA sequence: TGCGCCAGCAGCCCTGGACAGGGGAAAGAGACCCAGTACTTC. It codes for CASSPGQGKETQYF. V is TRBV4-3 and J is TRBJ2-5; TRBD1 agrees at 9 bases. The germline V gene encodes CDR1 LGHNA and CDR2 YSLEER. The trim removed 4 bases at V and 3 bases at J, leaving 3 bases unmatched. The CDR3 is 14 amino acids.

This clonotype appeared many times. This chain joins TRBV7-2 and TRBJ1-1; no firm D call. The CDR3 is 14 residues long. V was trimmed by 2 bases and J by 1 base, leaving 8 bases between them. From germline, CDR1 is SGHTA and CDR2 FQGNSA. CDR3 coding DNA: TGTGCCAGCAGCTTACGTGCGGGGAACACTGAAGCTTTCTTT. Protein sequence: CASSLRAGNTEAFF.